This T cell receptor beta chain emerged from a study of cytomegalovirus exposure and HLA in healthy donors (dated by TCRdb to the late 2010s). Some background on the complete study: An earlier analysis of approximately 640 of the donors reported about 290 Gb of sequence data and 100 million to 140 million unique TCR beta sequences from about 200 million T cells. An early release covering 500 to 750 HLA-typed donors comprised 300 to 350 gigabases of sequencing data and roughly 86 million unique TCR sequences. Of the roughly 430 genotyped donors, 81% fell in the genetic ancestry cluster associated with self-reported Caucasian donors. The study was designed to test whether signatures of past pathogen exposure could be identified by cataloging public T cell receptors. The study used immunosequencing to profile the T cell repertoires of 670 or so subjects and linked those repertoires to cytomegalovirus serostatus. A separate validation cohort of 90 to 150 different subjects was used in addition to the approximately 700-subject first cohort. The study combined high-throughput TCR immunosequencing, statistical association of individual TCRs with disease status, and machine learning to predict cytomegalovirus infection status. In a later analysis, previously published TCR beta repertoires from 550 to 750 donors were re-analyzed and high-resolution HLA genotyping was added so that TCR occurrence patterns could be studied. Rather than drawing on any new phenotypic data, the later analysis identified candidate immune exposures from TCR beta sequences and the way those sequences occurred across donors. In an earlier analysis of roughly 580 of the donors, high-throughput TCR beta sequencing was used to judge whether each TCR beta V gene segment behaved as functional or pseudogenic. Donor age, sex, ethnicity and CMV serostatus were collected together with the repertoire data. In a later genetic analysis, genome-wide SNP genotypes for about 65% of the 666 donors were used, and that subset was treated as a discovery cohort. Every discovery cohort repertoire had been produced on one sequencing platform. Class I and class II HLA loci were covered by the typing at four-digit resolution. The number of typed donors differed by locus: about 620-640 for A, B, C, DRB1 and DQB1; 500 to 550 for DQA1; some 590 for DPA1; and around 490 for DPB1. Because of strong linkage in the cohort, roughly five DR-DQ haplotypes were treated as single units for association and clustering. On average, 235,054 unique TCR beta nucleotide sequences were sequenced per donor among 398 genotyped donors of the cohort, with 15% to 20% of those sequences being non-productive.

About this clone: Its antigen is not yet known. No per-base quality is available; no much larger clone lies one base away.

The cohort was made up of approximately 670 healthy bone marrow donors. At the time of sampling, all cohort members were nominally healthy, though unrecorded immune exposures were likely present. The donor was CMV seropositive and belonged to the group of 250 to 300 seropositive cohort members. A peripheral blood sample was collected from each donor, and TCR beta sequencing was performed on peripheral blood mononuclear cells. Genomic DNA extraction from the blood cell samples was performed with the Qiagen DNeasy Blood Extraction Kit. Germline trimming amounts to 4 bases on V and 5 bases on J, with 9 as the count of junction bases outside the gene matches. As encoded in the germline V gene (reference sequence), CDR1 is LNHDA while CDR2 is SQIVND. There are 16 amino acids in the CDR3, from cysteine to phenylalanine inclusive. Here the CDR3 DNA is all that survives: 48 bases in frame from base 1. The method was the immunoSEQ multiplex PCR assay. The multiplex PCR relied on a mix of 60 forward primers for TCR Vbeta segments and 13 reverse primers for TCR Jbeta segments. The CDR3 region of rearranged TCR beta genes was amplified from genomic DNA with a multiplex PCR assay. The amplified TCR beta libraries were sequenced on the Illumina HiSeq System as 87-base-pair reads. In the original analysis: A later analysis counted around 72 million unique TCR beta chains across the 650 to 700 repertoires, and 9 million to 14 million of these chains were shared by at least two donors. A nearest-neighbor algorithm error-corrected the raw reads and collapsed the reads into unique sequences, merging closely related sequences to remove PCR and sequencing errors. CDR3 sequences were aligned to IMGT reference sequences to assign V, D and J gene segments. Each retained sequence needed at least a six-nucleotide match to both a V gene segment and a J gene segment. Rearrangements were classified as productive when the CDR3 lacked stop codons and remained in frame with V and J, and all other rearrangements were classified as non-productive. Following IMGT convention, CDR3 was defined as the stretch from the second conserved V-encoded cysteine up to the conserved J-encoded phenylalanine. The earlier analysis of 450 to 750 of the donors excluded any sequence lacking an unambiguous match to a single V gene segment. An earlier analysis of 587 of the donors called V segments functional above 56.7% productive rearrangements and segregating when the between-donor standard deviation exceeded 5%. A statistical classification framework was built to diagnose cytomegalovirus status from the catalog of TCR beta chain sequences. V and J gene assignment, in a later analysis, came from comparing TCR nucleotide sequences with IMGT/GENE-DB human TR gene sequences. A later analysis assigned CDR3 sequences and most-parsimonious VDJ recombination scenarios with the TCRdist pipeline. In a later analysis, each TCR beta chain was defined by its CDR3 amino acid sequence together with its V-gene family, and reads lacking a unique V-gene family were excluded. As a way to deal with suspected cross-contamination and a sequencing artifact, a later analysis dropped 450 to 600 nucleotide sequences that were highly shared and had low generation probability. A later analysis calculated a clonal expansion index for each public chain from normalized within-repertoire ranks of inferred template counts. Generation probabilities in a later analysis came from a VDJ recombination model fitted to out-of-frame rearrangements, and those results were checked against IGoR. In a later analysis, hypergeometric tests were used to score TCR-TCR, TCR-HLA and TCR-CMV co-occurrence, with a repertoire-size bias correction applied to TCR pairs. To estimate false discovery rates, a later analysis permuted the HLA or CMV assignments 20 times. In a later analysis, co-occurring TCRs were grouped with DBSCAN, and TCRdist sequence similarity was added when clustering was performed within HLA-allele-positive subsets. Co-occurrence clustering excluded repertoires with fewer than 30,000 or more than 120,000 public chains, plus five with anomalous nucleotide sharing. TCRdb stores this immuneACCESS table with in-frame sequences only. Part of the clones is absent; in the studies checked, under half of the shortfall reflects unresolved V genes, and no reason is known for the rest. V and J calls and clone size are those listed in that table; D and trimming were worked out from the DNA. The sample records 150,000 or so clones, roughly 77% of which are singletons. The top ten hold about 11% of the sample.

The research as a whole found: Assigning TCR associations to individual alleles was difficult when HLA alleles, especially DR and DQ, strongly co-occurred. Some IMGT-functional V segments, including TRBV6-2 and TRBV6-3, could not be distinguished by the 87-base-pair reads and were therefore excluded. In vitro tests confirmed that a few of the cytomegalovirus-associated TCR beta chains recognize cytomegalovirus antigens. At a false discovery rate of 0.05, a later analysis linked 16,951 TCR beta sequences to specific HLA alleles. A later analysis reported that several top co-occurrence clusters appeared linked to parvovirus B19, influenza, CMV and Epstein-Barr virus. A group of highly shared sequence variants was considered likely to be a technical artifact of the sequencing pipeline. An association between a missense DCLRE1C variant and V-gene and J-gene trimming of TCR beta chains was found in a later genetic analysis and replicated in an independent cohort. In a later analysis, the rate of TCR association differed among HLA loci, with DRB1 alleles having the most associated TCRs and HLA-C alleles having the fewest. Because some donors lacked HLA typing at each locus, the association tests relied only on the typed subset. According to the authors, the approach could potentially be generalized to other disease states and immunological phenotypes. In a later genetic analysis, fewer N-insertions in productive TCRs were reported among donors in an Asian-associated ancestry cluster than the roughly 640-donor mean. In a later analysis, HLA-associated TCR beta chains showed more clonal expansion and lower generation probabilities than non-associated chains that were equally common. Broadly in line with IMGT annotations, most TCR beta V segments showed up in productive rearrangements about 87% or about 30% of the time in an earlier analysis of a few hundred of the donors. Only TCR beta chains were sequenced in this cohort, and the absence of alpha or paired-chain data limited detectable features. In a later analysis, most CMV-associated TCR beta chains were found to appear HLA-restricted, with HLA associations seemingly driven largely by CMV exposure. Immune exposure information for the cohort was limited to CMV serostatus. The earlier analysis of approximately 540 of the donors excluded 15 to 20 rarely observed V segments, including chromosome 9 orphons, because counts were too low. The presence/absence analyses assumed that sequencing depth was roughly uniform across donors, and that assumption may not be true. In the study, 150 to 200 TCR beta chains were listed as associated with cytomegalovirus. A further reported finding was that TCR beta sequences accurately predicted the HLA-A and HLA-B alleles for most subjects in the first cohort. The classifier was reported to diagnose cytomegalovirus status with high specificity and sensitivity in both the original and validation cohorts. Linkage disequilibrium might explain the correlated functional status among segregating V segments, but an unknown experimental factor could not be ruled out. Most TCR sequences were seen in very few donors, while some public TCRs were found in many individuals.

The sequence links TRBV19 to TRBJ2-1; TRBD1 agrees with 9 junctional bases. The sequencing sample was made of PBMCs. The receptor's source is a man between 18 and 35 years old in good health and CMV-seropositive. Here the CDR3 is given as CASSTKQGARDNEQFF. The DNA sequence is given as TGTGCCAGTAGTACGAAACAGGGGGCAAGGGACAATGAGCAGTTCTTC.